The rows below give T cell receptor beta chains drawn from one sample of a study of T cell responses to AZD1222 COVID-19 vaccine. TCRdb's copy holds only in-frame clones and misses some; the assay was immunoSEQ multiplex PCR. The sample includes around 130,000 clones, around nine tenths of them seen just once. Sample: peripheral blood, taken on day 0 of AZD1222 vaccination. Receptors were obtained from an adult in good health. Each CDR3 is given with its conserved first and last residue. The D gene is left open where the match is weak. The listing skips clone size in some rows; elsewhere it reads once, few, many or a size class.

TRBD1	few	TRBV4-1	16	TRBJ1-4	CASSQPRTGRQEKLFF	TGCGCCAGCAGCCAACCGCGGACAGGGCGACAGGAAAAACTGTTTTTT
NA	NA	TRBV4-1	14	TRBJ1-4	CASSQERGEEKLFF	TGCGCCAGCAGCCAAGAAAGGGGTGAGGAAAAACTGTTTTTT
TRBD1	NA	TRBV2	14	TRBJ1-6	CASRPGQANSPLHF	TGTGCCAGCAGACCGGGACAGGCAAATTCACCCCTCCACTTT
NA	NA	TRBV29-1	14	TRBJ1-5	CSVGSGNIHQPQHF	TGCAGCGTTGGCTCAGGGAATATTCATCAGCCCCAGCATTTT
TRBD2	NA	TRBV5-1	15	TRBJ2-1	CASSSGLAGVNEQFF	TGCGCCAGCAGCTCGGGACTAGCGGGAGTTAATGAGCAGTTCTTC
NA	NA	TRBV4-3	15	TRBJ1-1	CASSQDKFDNAEAFF	TGCGCCAGCAGCCAAGATAAATTCGATAACGCTGAAGCTTTCTTT
NA	NA	TRBV12-3/TRBV12-4	12	TRBJ2-1	CASSPETNEQFF	TGTGCCAGCAGTCCTGAAACCAATGAGCAGTTCTTC
NA	NA	TRBV9	13	TRBJ2-3	CASSPTPTDTQYF	TGTGCCAGCAGCCCTACCCCGACAGATACGCAGTATTTT
TRBD2	NA	TRBV29-1	17	TRBJ2-2	CSAGGLAGGLNTGELFF	TGCAGCGCCGGGGGACTCGCGGGGGGCCTGAACACCGGGGAGCTGTTTTTT
NA	NA	TRBV6-4	14	TRBJ1-1	CASSYTAGLTEAFF	TGTGCCAGCAGCTATACGGCAGGGTTAACTGAAGCTTTCTTT
NA	NA	TRBV3-1/TRBV3-2	14	TRBJ1-5	CASSQGPGDQPQHF	TGTGCCAGCAGCCAAGGGCCCGGGGATCAGCCCCAGCATTTT
TRBD1	NA	TRBV7-6	12	TRBJ1-2	CASSEYRGGYTF	TGTGCCAGCAGCGAATACAGGGGTGGCTACACCTTC
NA	NA	TRBV25-1	14	TRBJ1-1	CASSEHAGNLGAFF	TGTGCCAGCAGTGAACACGCAGGGAATCTTGGAGCTTTCTTT
NA	NA	TRBV11-2	15	TRBJ1-5	CASSLGGGGNQPQHF	TGTGCCAGCAGCTTAGGAGGGGGGGGCAATCAGCCCCAGCATTTT
NA	once	TRBV6-5	14	TRBJ1-6	CASSYRANNSPLHF	TGTGCCAGCAGTTACCGGGCCAATAATTCACCCCTCCACTTT
TRBD1	once	TRBV9	14	TRBJ1-1	CASSTTGTGSGAFF	TGTGCCAGCAGCACAACCGGGACAGGGTCCGGAGCTTTCTTT
TRBD2	NA	TRBV12-5	14	TRBJ2-5	CASGLGSGSETQYF	TGTGCTAGTGGTTTGGGGAGCGGGAGCGAGACCCAGTACTTC